This T cell receptor (beta chain) was captured in a study of T cells in Graves' hyperthyroidism and ophthalmopathy. The CDR3 runs 16 residues. The germline V gene has CDR1 SEHNR and CDR2 FQNEAQ (reference sequence). V gave up 5 bases and J gave up 3 bases, with 19 bases separating them. Amplified regions were TCR beta CDR3 sequences from RNA transcripts. With the HTBI primer set, the TCR CDR3 went through a first round of RT-PCR. TCRdb used MiXCR to reprocess the multiplex PCR reads, holding one entry per CDR3 protein. The sample lists approximately 610,000 distinct CDR3 sequences, 15% to 20% occurring once.

The clonotype comes from a woman aged 18-35 years with Graves' hyperthyroidism. V gene TRBV7-9 combines with J gene TRBJ1-2, with TRBD1 as a possible D gene (6 bases). Sequenced sample: blood. CDR3 bases: TGTGCCAGCAGCCCGACTGGAGTGACAGGCGACTATGGCTACACCTTC. Translating it yields CASSPTGVTGDYGYTF.